By share, the clone carrying this T cell receptor (beta chain) counts as medium-sized. No antigen is known for it. This CDR3 region has 14 residues. With V trimmed by 4 bases and J by 4 bases, 3 bases remained unmatched. In germline, CDR1 is SGHTA, CDR2 FQGNSA. These data originate in a study of T-cell memory formation after mild COVID-19. Regarding the study as a whole: Among CD4+ contracting clones, most were CM and EM, and CD8+ ones EMRA.

From the 5' RACE reads, TCRdb called clonotypes with MiXCR, one entry per CDR3 protein. The table includes tens of thousands of distinct CDR3 sequences, roughly 7.2% detected once. The clonotype was recovered from a man between 18 and 29 years old who had mild COVID-19 (a few samples of this study predate the infection). Cell type and time point are not known. What was sequenced was PBMCs or a T cell subset sorted from them (not recorded which). This chain joins TRBV7-2 and TRBJ2-5, with TRBD2 matching 10 bases. As DNA, the CDR3 is TGTGCCAGCAGCTCGGGACTAGCGTTAGAGACCCAGTACTTC. This encodes CASSSGLALETQYF.